This T cell receptor (beta chain) emerged from a study of blood T cell repertoires in COVID-19. Background on the study: The origin of the acute and convalescent COVID-19 samples was the United States, Italy and Spain.

The CDR3 contains 13 residues. From germline, CDR1 is MNHEY and CDR2 SVGAGI. V dropped 4 bases and J dropped 7; count of bases not matched to a gene: 6. The protocol was immunoSEQ multiplex PCR, while the TCRdb copy is restricted to in-frame clones and leaves out a portion. The table has tens of thousands of clones, 79% seen once; the top ten hold 25% to 35%. This TCR was recovered from a human donor in a cohort sampled during active COVID-19. The sample taken for sequencing was peripheral blood. V is TRBV6-5 and J is TRBJ1-2; 7 nucleotides line up with TRBD1. Here the CDR3 reads CASSLRQGAGYTF. The CDR3 nucleotides are TGTGCCAGCAGTTTAAGACAGGGTGCTGGCTACACCTTC.